This T cell receptor (beta chain) was captured by sequencing in a study of regulatory T cells in long-lasting Graves disease. Stated time point: newly diagnosed GD, antithyroid drugs for less than 3 months. TCR sequences were obtained from RNA taken from PBMCs. The CDR3 covers 13 residues. V shed 5 bases, J shed 4 bases, and the junction held 3 bases outside the gene matches. Germline values: CDR1 SGHRS, CDR2 YFSETQ. Building of the TCR beta libraries involved iRepertoire HTBI primers and Arm-PCR of CDR3 regions. One entry per CDR3 protein results from TCRdb running MiXCR on the multiplex PCR reads. The table shows some 490,000 distinct CDR3 sequences, with 12% occurring only once. This same sample was also taken into another study, of T cells in Graves' hyperthyroidism and ophthalmopathy. This second study notes: Lactation, pregnancy, other autoimmune disease or uncontrolled infection led to exclusion of patients.

The rearrangement joins TRBV5-1 to TRBJ1-3, with TRBD1 matching over 7 bases. The sequence derives from a woman in her 30s with Graves disease. The material sequenced was peripheral blood mononuclear cells (PBMCs), taken at new diagnosis, from a patient treated with antithyroid drugs. The CDR3 DNA is TGCGCCAGCAGAGGGACAGCCGGAAACACCATATATTTT. Translation gives CASRGTAGNTIYF.